This T cell receptor beta chain was found in a study of blood T cell repertoires in COVID-19. Measured with immunoSEQ multiplex PCR; TCRdb has only the in-frame clones, and not every one. Here the sample spans about 400,000 clones, about 87% being singletons. Trimming stripped 4 bases from V and 6 bases from J, with 14 bases between. This CDR3 comprises 14 residues. The germline V gene has CDR1 SGHNT and CDR2 YYREEE (reference sequence). The sequence was collected from a human donor in a cohort sampled during active COVID-19. V gene TRBV5-4 combines with J gene TRBJ2-1, with D perhaps TRBD2 (6 bases). Sample: peripheral blood. The CDR3 region is CASSPGGNLNEQFF. CDR3 in DNA: TGTGCCAGCAGCCCGGGCGGGAACCTCAATGAGCAGTTCTTC.